The rows below give T cell receptor beta chains drawn from one sample of a study of blood T cell repertoires in COVID-19. Profiling relied on immunoSEQ multiplex PCR, and the TCRdb table lists in-frame clones only, not all of them. This table holds about 220,000 clones, 80% to 85% found once. The sequencing input was peripheral blood. The receptors originated from a woman aged 60-75 years with acute or convalescent COVID-19. CDR3s include the opening cysteine and the closing phenylalanine or tryptophan. Fields, in order: J gene, D gene, V gene, CDR3 protein. The D gene is left open where the match is weak.

TRBJ2-2 TRBD1 TRBV28 CARYYRGRNTGELFF
TRBJ2-2 NA TRBV11-3 CASSNRDIETGELFF
TRBJ2-5 TRBD1 TRBV5-4 CASSQPGQRYQETQYF
TRBJ1-2 TRBD1 TRBV6-5 CASSTTGGAYGYTF
TRBJ2-7 NA TRBV11-2 CASSSGKGSYEQYF
TRBJ1-2 NA TRBV10-3 CAISAGVLNGYTF
TRBJ2-3 TRBD2 TRBV19 CASSIPGGPDTQYF
TRBJ2-1 TRBD1 TRBV10-3 CAISESRTGSNEQFF
TRBJ1-1 TRBD1 TRBV6-5 CASSLGTGNTEAFF
TRBJ2-5 TRBD1 TRBV28 CASSLGGTGGETQYF
TRBJ1-2 NA TRBV19 CASSHPTGLNGYTF
TRBJ1-2 TRBD1 TRBV6-1 CASSGGPGGQGAHGYTF
TRBJ1-6 NA TRBV6-5 CASNDSGPNSPLHF
TRBJ2-5 NA TRBV4-2 CASSQSGELETQYF
TRBJ2-5 NA TRBV6-6 CASSYGAASQETQYF
TRBJ1-4 TRBD1 TRBV19 CASSILGQGANEKLFF
TRBJ2-2 TRBD2 TRBV5-1 CASSGSGLAGAGELFF
TRBJ2-1 NA TRBV7-2 CASSLAPSSLSYNEQFF
TRBJ1-5 NA TRBV18 CASSPPGQISNQPQHF
TRBJ1-5 NA TRBV4-1 CASSQLLNIHRAKNQPQHF
TRBJ1-1 NA TRBV6-1 CASSEVVGGSGVAFF
TRBJ2-1 TRBD2 TRBV4-1 CASSLGGFSYNEQFF
TRBJ1-1 NA TRBV6-2/TRBV6-3 CASSSHNTPPNVEAFF
TRBJ1-6 NA TRBV30 CAWSLENQASPLHF
TRBJ2-2 NA TRBV6-5 CASPTGQSNTGELFF
TRBJ2-3 NA TRBV5-1 CASSPSQQGRSDTQYF
TRBJ2-1 TRBD2 TRBV7-6 CASSGPGTSGGWDNEQFF
TRBJ1-5 NA TRBV27 CASSATGRQPQHF
TRBJ2-1 TRBD1 TRBV9 CASSAGQGRNEQFF
TRBJ1-5 NA TRBV19 CASSIDRGQPQHF
TRBJ1-2 NA TRBV2 CAVPLAPGRGHGYTF
TRBJ2-3 TRBD2 TRBV5-1 CASSLMGLAEKQGDTQYF
TRBJ2-2 NA TRBV3-1/TRBV3-2 CASSRDLRGTGELFF
TRBJ1-3 NA TRBV11-2 CASSHGVSSGNTIYF
TRBJ1-1 NA TRBV20-1 CSATAGTEAFF